The clone carrying this TCR beta chain has a handful of counts. As yet, its antigen is unknown. In preparing bulk TCR libraries, previously described methods and listed TCR primers were used. TCRdb redid the calling of the PCR reads with MiXCR, one entry per CDR3 protein. The sample records 600,000 to 650,000 distinct CDR3 sequences, 15% to 20% being singletons. This specimen belongs to a study of molecular identifiers for immune sequencing clone quantification. On the study more broadly: In replicates, RNA from around 20,000 or 100,000 naive CD8 cells was divided five ways and four parts were sequenced. General study findings and limits: The study found clones above 20 RNA copies held over 98% of effector molecules and under 1% in naive cells. Spiked-in Jurkat TCR RNA corresponding to one cell was reported as detectable against 1 million or so naive cells.

The material sequenced was naive CD8+ T cells from blood, with Jurkat cell RNA spiked in. The subset is: FACS-sorted CD8+CD4-CCR7+CD45RA+ naive T cells. The receptor's source is a human donor in good health. Some libraries in this study had Jurkat cell RNA spiked in.

Here the CDR3 DNA reads TGTGCCAGCAGAGGGGATTGGCGGGGGTCCTACGAGCAGTACTTC. It yields the protein CASRGDWRGSYEQYF. The chain couples TRBV7-8 to TRBJ2-7; 7 positions agree with TRBD2. The trim removed 6 bases at V and 1 base at J, leaving 9 bases unmatched. The CDR3 is 15 amino acids. CDR1 and CDR2 (germline): SGHVS, FQNEAQ.